These 27 T cell receptor beta chains were all obtained from the same sample, sequenced in a study of early stage breast cancer tumors. Clones were sequenced by immunoSEQ multiplex PCR, and TCRdb holds only the in-frame ones, with some missing. Found here are 12,000 to 15,000 clones, around 85% of them singletons; the top ten hold roughly 5%. Sequencing input: normal breast tissue next to the tumor. The receptors derive from a person aged 25-39 years with breast cancer.

CDR3: CASSKDRGNTIYF. CDR3 sequence (DNA): TGTGCCAGCAGTAAAGACCGAGGAAACACCATATATTTT. The V call is TRBV6-5, the J call TRBJ1-3; D call uncertain. CDR3 length equals 13 residues. V was pared by 5 bases and J by 4 bases, with 9 bases between. The germline gives CDR1 MNHEY, CDR2 SVGAGI.

V usage is TRBV11-2 and J usage is TRBJ2-5; 9 positions agree with TRBD2. The CDR3 is 13 residues long. The J segment lost 5 bases and the V segment lost 8 bases, leaving 6 bases of the junction unmatched. Germline V lookup: CDR1 SGHAT, CDR2 FQNNGV. The CDR3 here is CASVGGLAETQYF. The CDR3 coding sequence is TGTGCCAGCGTAGGAGGACTAGCGGAGACCCAGTACTTC.

The chain combines TRBV29-1 with TRBJ1-2; D remains unclear. V lost 4 bases and J lost 4, with 7 bases in between. Germline CDR1 and CDR2: SQVTM and ANQGSEA. The CDR3 runs to 11 residues. CDR3 coding DNA: TGCAGCGTTGTGGGGTCCTATGGCTACACCTTC. This sequence encodes CSVVGSYGYTF.

This clone was detected a few times. The chain recombines TRBV2 with TRBJ2-7; 8 positions match TRBD2. Per germline, CDR1 SNHLY and CDR2 FYNNEI. CDR3 size: 12 residues. V trimming: 4 bases; J trimming: 6 bases; junction bases outside the gene matches: 2. CDR3 nucleotides: TGTGCCAGCAGTGTCGGGGGGGGCGAGCAGTACTTC. It specifies CASSVGGGEQYF.

The chain recombines TRBV30 with TRBJ2-1; D is uncertain. This CDR3 has 15 residues. Per the germline V gene, CDR1 is GTSNPN and CDR2 is SVGIG (reference sequence). V lost 0 bases and J lost 4, with 13 bases in between. CDR3 region: CAWSVGQPRYNEQFF. As DNA, the CDR3 is TGTGCCTGGAGTGTAGGCCAGCCCCGTTACAATGAGCAGTTCTTC. Variable domain in full (rest from reference TRBV30 and TRBJ2-1): SQTIHQWPATLVQPVGSPLSLECTVEGTSNPNLYWYRQAAGRGLQLLFYSVGIGQISSEVPQNLSASRPQDRQFILSSKKLLLSDSGFYLCAWSVGQPRYNEQFFGPGTRLTVL.

The CDR3 is CASSPGVNTEAFF. DNA for the CDR3: TGTGCCAGCTCACCAGGGGTGAACACTGAAGCTTTCTTT. V gene TRBV18 combines with J gene TRBJ1-1; D is ambiguous. This CDR3 contains 13 residues. The germline CDR1 and CDR2 sequences are KGHSH and LQKENI. V was pared by 2 bases and J by 0 bases, with 4 bases between. Filled out from reference TRBV18 and TRBJ1-1, the complete variable domain reads NAGVMQNPRHLVRRRGQEARLRCSPMKGHSHVYWYRQLPEEGLKFMVYLQKENIIDESGMPKERFSAEFPKEGPSILRIQQVVRGDSAAYFCASSPGVNTEAFFGQGTRLTVV.

The chain joins TRBV5-4 to TRBJ1-1; 8 nucleotides line up with TRBD1. The CDR3 runs to 14 residues. Germline-derived CDR1 and CDR2 are SGHNT and YYREEE (reference sequence). Unmatched junction bases numbered 3, after V lost 4 bases and J lost 1 base. For the CDR3, the DNA is TGTGCCAGCAGCCCCGGGACAGGGAACACTGAAGCTTTCTTT. Translating gives CASSPGTGNTEAFF. The full variable domain, rest sourced from reference TRBV5-4 and TRBJ1-1, is ETGVTQSPTHLIKTRGQQVTLRCSSQSGHNTVSWYQQALGQGPQFIFQYYREEENGRGNFPPRFSGLQFPNYSSELNVNALELDDSALYLCASSPGTGNTEAFFGQGTRLTVV.

The CDR3 coding sequence is TGTGCCAGCAGTTTCCTTCTGGGCGCTGAGACCCAGTACTTC. Translated: CASSFLLGAETQYF. The rearrangement joins TRBV27 to TRBJ2-5; D gene ambiguous. CDR1 MNHEY and CDR2 SMNVEV come from the germline V gene (reference sequence). CDR3 length: 14 amino acids. Trimming removed 3 bases from V and 5 bases from J, with 13 bases in between.

The V gene is TRBV7-2, the J gene TRBJ2-3; D possibly corresponds to TRBD2 (7 bases). This CDR3 spans 15 amino acids. CDR1 SGHTA and CDR2 FQGNSA come from the germline V gene. V lost 4 bases and J 2 bases, leaving 13 bases between the germline ends. CDR3 region: CASSSQAGHTDTQYF. Here the CDR3 DNA reads TGTGCCAGCAGCTCCCAAGCGGGACACACAGATACGCAGTATTTT.

The chain recombines TRBV7-2 with TRBJ2-7; weak D call: TRBD2 (6 bases). V was shortened by 0 bases and J by 6 bases, with 15 bases between the two germline ends. The germline CDR1 and CDR2 sequences are SGHTA and FQGNSA. The CDR3 loop spans 15 amino acids. Here the CDR3 reads CASSLAGSGNFEQYF. In nucleotides, the CDR3 is TGTGCCAGCAGCTTAGCGGGTAGCGGCAACTTCGAGCAGTACTTC.

The V call is TRBV4-1, the J call TRBJ2-7; D may be TRBD1 (6 bases). Deletions cut 0 bases from V and 3 bases from J, with 9 bases between. Germline V gene sequence: CDR1 MGHRA, CDR2 YSYEKL. There are 14 residues in the CDR3. The CDR3 DNA reads TGCGCCAGCAGCCAAGAAGGCAGGGGCTACGAGCAGTACTTC. Its protein is CASSQEGRGYEQYF.

This clone was seen more than once but under ten times. This rearrangement joins TRBV7-9 to TRBJ1-1; TRBD1 matches 8 bases. The CDR3 totals 11 residues. CDR1 SEHNR and CDR2 FQNEAQ come from the germline V gene (reference sequence). J gave up 9 bases and V 6 bases, and 3 bases lay outside the gene matches. The CDR3 sequence: CASRPGGQAFF. Written as DNA, the CDR3 is TGTGCCAGCAGGCCAGGGGGCCAAGCTTTCTTT. Drawing the rest from reference TRBV7-9 and TRBJ1-1, the complete variable domain is DTGVSQNPRHKITKRGQNVTFRCDPISEHNRLYWYRQTLGQGPEFLTYFQNEAQLEKSRLLSDRFSAERPKGSFSTLEIQRTEQGDSAMYLCASRPGGQAFFGQGTRLTVV.

The chain links TRBV18 to TRBJ1-3; possible D gene TRBD1, 6 bases. Deletions cut 2 bases from V and 0 bases from J, with 14 bases between. The CDR3 totals 17 residues. CDR1 is KGHSH and CDR2 is LQKENI in the germline V gene. In nucleotides, the CDR3 is TGTGCCAGCTCACCAACCTCCGGGACATCCTCTGGAAACACCATATATTTT. As protein: CASSPTSGTSSGNTIYF.

A single count supports this clone. The chain employs TRBV5-1 and TRBJ2-5; D is unresolved. The germline gives CDR1 SGHRS, CDR2 YFSETQ. The V end was cut by 1 base, the J end by 1 base, with 8 bases between. This CDR3 comprises 14 residues. The DNA of the CDR3 is TGCGCCAGCAGCTTGCTGGTGGGCCAAGAGACCCAGTACTTC. This sequence encodes CASSLLVGQETQYF.

V gene TRBV15 combines with J gene TRBJ2-2, with 7 bases that match TRBD2. CDR3 length equals 16 residues. Germline CDR1 and CDR2: LNHNV and YYDKDF (reference sequence). V shed 0 bases and J 0 bases; nucleotides not matched to a gene: 1. DNA for the CDR3: TGTGCCACCAGCAGAGAAGGACTAGCGAACACCGGGGAGCTGTTTTTT. As protein: CATSREGLANTGELFF.

CDR3 residues: CASGLSYLTTNNEQFF. In nucleotides, the CDR3 is TGTGCTAGTGGTTTGAGTTACCTTACAACTAATAATGAGCAGTTCTTC. The chain carries TRBV12-5 and TRBJ2-1, with D unresolved. The CDR3 spans 16 residues. Germline V CDR1 and CDR2: LGHNT, FRNRAP. V lost 2 bases, J lost 7 bases, and 18 bases lay in between.

The chain is built from TRBV7-6 and TRBJ2-1; D gene uncertain. Germline V gene data show CDR1 as SGHVS and CDR2 as FNYEAQ. V lost 5 bases, J lost 6 bases, and 11 bases lay in between. The CDR3 is made up of 13 amino acids. In nucleotides, the CDR3 is TGTGCCAGCAGCCTCTCCCTCGGCAATGAGCAGTTCTTC. Translated, it gives CASSLSLGNEQFF.

V and J are TRBV6-4 and TRBJ1-2; a possible D gene is TRBD1 (6 bases). V was pared by 0 bases and J by 2 bases, with 10 bases between. The germline CDR1 and CDR2 sequences are MRHNA and SNTAGT. This CDR3 is 15 amino acids long. DNA of the CDR3: TGTGCCAGCAGTGACTCTAACAGGGTCAACTATGGCTACACCTTC. Translated, it gives CASSDSNRVNYGYTF.

The chain links TRBV4-2 to TRBJ2-7; 9 nucleotides agree with TRBD2. The J segment lost 3 bases and the V segment lost 3 bases, leaving 3 bases of the junction unmatched. This CDR3 has 14 residues. The germline CDR1 and CDR2 sequences are LGHNA and YNFKEQ. The CDR3, as DNA: TGTGCCAGCAGCCAGGGACTAGCAGACTACGAGCAGTACTTC. This sequence encodes CASSQGLADYEQYF.

The chain employs TRBV10-2 and TRBJ2-3, with D unclear. Germline CDR1 is WSHSY and CDR2 is SAAADI. Trimming stripped 10 bases from V and 3 bases from J, with 17 bases between. There are 14 residues in the CDR3. CDR3 sequence reads: CATSVHIETDTQYF. The CDR3 region has the DNA TGCGCCACCTCCGTTCATATCGAAACAGATACGCAGTATTTT.

This clone was recorded a few times. The rearrangement links TRBV7-2 to TRBJ2-7, with 9 bases identical to TRBD2. Trimming at V came to 3 bases and at J to 1 base, leaving 4 bases not matched to a gene. This CDR3 has 15 residues. Per the germline V gene, CDR1 is SGHTA and CDR2 is FQGNSA. CDR3 in DNA: TGTGCCAGCAGCTTCGGGCTAGCGGGATCCTACGAGCAGTACTTC. Protein: CASSFGLAGSYEQYF.

In the case of this clone: The junction departs from the called germline gene at one end, perhaps through a read error. This rearrangement joins TRBV2 to TRBJ1-5, with a possible D match to TRBD1 (5 bases). Germline loops: CDR1 SNHLY, CDR2 FYNNEI. The CDR3 length is 18 residues. The CDR3 protein is CASSEAPGMGEEQSAPAF. The CDR3 DNA follows: TGTGCCAGCAGTGAAGCGCCAGGGATGGGCGAGGAGCAATCAGCCCCAGCATTT.

The gene calls are TRBV14 and TRBJ1-6, with D perhaps matching TRBD1 (5 bases). Germline V lookup: CDR1 SGHDN, CDR2 FVKESK. V was trimmed by 0 bases and J by 7 bases, leaving 13 bases between them. The CDR3 has 16 amino acids. CDR3 in DNA: TGTGCCAGCAGCCAAGATGGCGGGACGTGGAATTCACCCCTCCACTTT. It yields the protein CASSQDGGTWNSPLHF.

There are a few counts of this clone. In the same sample, other DNA sequences code for this CDR3. CDR3 sequence reads: CASSPKGPYEQYF. The CDR3 coding sequence is TGTGCCAGCAGTCCGAAGGGACCCTACGAGCAGTACTTC. This chain joins TRBV7-9 and TRBJ2-7; perhaps D is TRBD1 or TRBD2 (5 bases each). The CDR3 contains 13 residues. Trimming cost V 6 bases and J 2 bases, with 11 bases left between them. Germline CDR1 is SEHNR and CDR2 is FQNEAQ (reference sequence).

This clone was seen only a few times. The chain recombines TRBV10-1 with TRBJ1-1, with TRBD1 identical over 7 bases. The J segment lost 3 bases and the V segment lost 6 bases, leaving 4 bases of the junction unmatched. The germline V gene has CDR1 WNHNN and CDR2 SYGVQD (reference sequence). CDR3 size: 13 residues. The CDR3 here is CASRDRPDTEAFF. The CDR3 nucleotides are TGCGCCAGCAGGGACAGGCCCGACACTGAAGCTTTCTTT.

This clone was found once. The J gene is TRBJ2-1, the V gene TRBV5-1; the match to TRBD2 covers 10 bases. Unmatched junction bases numbered 5, after V lost 4 bases and J lost 4 bases. The CDR3 runs to 15 residues. Germline assignment: CDR1 SGHRS and CDR2 YFSETQ. Here the CDR3 reads CASSAGTSVYNEQFF. The CDR3 DNA is TGCGCCAGCAGCGCCGGGACTAGCGTATACAATGAGCAGTTCTTC.

This clone has more than one count but fewer than ten. The V gene is TRBV6-5, the J gene TRBJ2-2; D ambiguous. CDR1 and CDR2 from the germline V gene are MNHEY and SVGAGI. CDR3 length equals 15 residues. Trimming took off 2 bases at V and 5 bases at J, with 12 bases between the two ends. The CDR3 DNA is TGTGCCAGCAGTTACCATCGATCGCAAACCGGGGAGCTGTTTTTT. Translated, it gives CASSYHRSQTGELFF.